Below, 30 T cell receptor beta chains from the same sample are listed, as sequenced in a study of control samples from healthy donors and cancer patients. Produced via immunoSEQ multiplex PCR; TCRdb's table is partial and in-frame only. The repertoire has around 33,000 clones, 85% to 90% of them found once; the top ten carry 1.5% to 2%. The sequenced material came from PBMCs. The receptors originated from a woman aged 40 to 49 with lung cancer.

The chain couples TRBV18 to TRBJ2-1; no clear D gene. V was clipped by 0 bases and J by 9 bases, with 6 bases between them. Germline V gene data show CDR1 as KGHSH and CDR2 as LQKENI. The CDR3 spans 12 residues. Here the CDR3 reads CASSPPDSEQFF. The CDR3 nucleotides read TGTGCCAGCTCACCACCGGATTCTGAGCAGTTCTTC.

The rearrangement joins TRBV12-5 to TRBJ2-2; 8 positions match TRBD1. The CDR3 spans 15 residues. Germline CDR1 reads LGHNT; CDR2 reads FRNRAP. With 3 bases clipped from V and 6 bases from J, the junction kept 6 bases outside the gene matches. The CDR3 DNA follows: TGTGCTAGTGGTTTCGAGACAGGGGTAGCCGGGGAGCTGTTTTTT. Amino acid sequence: CASGFETGVAGELFF.

The table lists this clone with a few counts. The chain couples TRBV6-2 or TRBV6-3 to TRBJ1-5, with D hard to call. The CDR3 is 12 residues long. Germline V lookup: CDR1 MNHEY, CDR2 SVGEGT. Trimming shortened V by 6 bases and J by 3 bases, and 6 bases separated the two germline ends. CDR3 in amino acids: CASSDPNQPQHF. The CDR3 nucleotides read TGTGCCAGCAGCGACCCCAATCAGCCCCAGCATTTT.

V gene TRBV5-1 combines with J gene TRBJ1-5; D ambiguous. CDR3 length equals 14 residues. With 0 bases removed from V and 9 bases from J, the gap between germline ends came to 13 bases. CDR1 is SGHRS and CDR2 is YFSETQ in the germline V gene. CDR3 nucleotides: TGCGCCAGCAGCTTGGATGGAGACCTCTCGCCCCAGCATTTT. Translating it yields CASSLDGDLSPQHF. The whole variable domain, filled in from reference TRBV5-1 and TRBJ1-5, reads KAGVTQTPRYLIKTRGQQVTLSCSPISGHRSVSWYQQTPGQGLQFLFEYFSETQRNKGNFPGRFSGRQFSNSRSEMNVSTLELGDSALYLCASSLDGDLSPQHFGDGTRLSIL.

The chain carries TRBV6-5 and TRBJ1-4; 10 nucleotides align to TRBD1. V was clipped by 0 bases and J by 6 bases; unmatched bases: 4. The CDR3 runs to 16 residues. Germline CDR1 is MNHEY and CDR2 is SVGAGI. The CDR3 DNA reads TGTGCCAGCAGTTACTCGACAGGGGGCTCGTATGAAAAACTGTTTTTT. This translates into CASSYSTGGSYEKLFF.

This chain links TRBV5-6 with TRBJ2-3; D is unresolved. The CDR3 runs to 13 residues. CDR1 is SGHDT, CDR2 YYEEEE, per germline. The V end was cut by 4 bases, the J end by 0 bases, with 6 bases between. CDR3 nucleotide sequence: TGTGCCAGCAGCCGCGGAAGCACAGATACGCAGTATTTT. It yields the protein CASSRGSTDTQYF.

This chain uses TRBV7-9 with TRBJ2-7, with TRBD1 as a possible D gene (6 bases). The germline V gene has CDR1 SEHNR and CDR2 FQNEAQ (reference sequence). The CDR3 has 17 residues. V gave up 5 bases and J gave up 0 bases, with 20 bases separating them. CDR3 in amino acids: CASSARQVSRFSYEQYF. The CDR3, as DNA: TGTGCCAGCAGCGCCCGACAGGTTTCACGCTTCTCCTACGAGCAGTACTTC.

The gene calls are TRBV7-3 and TRBJ2-7, with D possibly matching TRBD1 (6 bases). With 1 base removed from V and 7 bases from J, the gap between germline ends came to 11 bases. Per the germline V gene, CDR1 is SGHTA and CDR2 is FQGTGA. The CDR3 is made up of 13 amino acids. The CDR3 region has the DNA TGTGCCAGCAGCTTAAGGGGGCAGCAGGAGCAGTACTTC. This sequence encodes CASSLRGQQEQYF.

The CDR3: CASSPRTGSLYGYTF. CDR3 bases: TGTGCCAGCAGCCCTAGGACAGGCTCCCTCTATGGCTACACCTTC. This rearrangement joins TRBV7-2 to TRBJ1-2; 7 positions agree with TRBD1. The CDR3 consists of 15 residues. The germline V gene has CDR1 SGHTA and CDR2 FQGNSA. V was clipped by 5 bases and J by 4 bases; unmatched bases: 10.

This clone came up a few times. The rearrangement uses TRBV2 and TRBJ1-2; D possibly corresponds to TRBD1 (5 bases). Germline lookup yields CDR1 SNHLY and CDR2 FYNNEI. Trimming took 2 bases from V and 8 from J, leaving 12 bases between them. This CDR3 is built from 13 residues. The CDR3 spells CASSEQGNGGYTF. CDR3 bases: TGTGCCAGCAGTGAACAGGGAAACGGGGGCTACACCTTC.

This chain links TRBV4-2 with TRBJ1-2; perhaps TRBD1 as D (5 bases). This CDR3 contains 15 residues. Between the trimmed V and J ends, which lost 0 bases and 1 base, there was a span of 9 bases. CDR1 is LGHNA, CDR2 YNFKEQ, per germline. The CDR3 DNA is TGTGCCAGCAGCCAAGAGGGGGGGGTTAACTATGGCTACACCTTC. It encodes CASSQEGGVNYGYTF.

The rearrangement joins TRBV2 to TRBJ2-3; D unresolved. In germline, CDR1 is SNHLY, CDR2 FYNNEI. V was trimmed by 5 bases and J by 5 bases, leaving 8 bases between them. The CDR3 length is 12 residues. CDR3: CASSIHGDTQYF. CDR3 in DNA: TGTGCCAGCAGTATCCACGGAGATACGCAGTATTTT.

The chain has TRBV11-2 and TRBJ2-2; possible D gene TRBD1, 6 bases. The CDR3 contains 15 residues. The germline gives CDR1 SGHAT, CDR2 FQNNGV. Between the trimmed V and J ends, which lost 1 base and 5 bases, there was a span of 11 bases. CDR3 in amino acids: CASSLATGSTGELFF. DNA of the CDR3: TGTGCCAGCAGCTTAGCGACAGGCTCTACCGGGGAGCTGTTTTTT.

The CDR3 loop is CASSLRRTVNEKLFF. CDR3 sequence (DNA): TGTGCCAGCAGCTTACGCCGGACGGTGAATGAAAAACTGTTTTTT. The gene calls are TRBV13 and TRBJ1-4; D ambiguous. V was cut by 2 bases and J by 5 bases, with 12 bases left in between. Germline CDR1 is PRHDT and CDR2 is FYEKMQ (reference sequence). The CDR3 totals 15 residues.

V usage is TRBV7-9 and J usage is TRBJ1-1; TRBD1 is a possible D gene (6 bases). Per germline, CDR1 SEHNR and CDR2 FQNEAQ (reference sequence). Trimming took off 5 bases at V and 1 base at J, with 8 bases between the two ends. The CDR3 has 13 amino acids. The CDR3 coding sequence is TGTGCCAGCAGCCGGGGACAGAACACTGAAGCTTTCTTT. Protein sequence: CASSRGQNTEAFF.

This clone was picked up a small number of times. This chain connects TRBV5-1 to TRBJ2-5; TRBD2 aligns across 8 bases. The V and J ends lost 0 bases and 6 bases, in that order; junction bases with no gene match: 4. Germline CDR1 reads SGHRS; CDR2 reads YFSETQ. The CDR3 totals 14 residues. The CDR3 is CASSLGLAGKTQYF. The CDR3 DNA reads TGCGCCAGCAGCTTGGGTCTAGCGGGCAAGACCCAGTACTTC. Variable domain in full (rest from reference TRBV5-1 and TRBJ2-5): KAGVTQTPRYLIKTRGQQVTLSCSPISGHRSVSWYQQTPGQGLQFLFEYFSETQRNKGNFPGRFSGRQFSNSRSEMNVSTLELGDSALYLCASSLGLAGKTQYFGPGTRLLVL.

The CDR3 DNA reads TGTGCCAGCAGCGAAAGAAGGCAGGGGAACACCGGGGAGCTGTTTTTT. Residues: CASSERRQGNTGELFF. The J gene is TRBJ2-2, the V gene TRBV3-1 (or the pseudogene TRBV3-2), with D perhaps TRBD1 (5 bases). V was shortened by 5 bases and J by 1 base, with 14 bases between the two germline ends. This CDR3 region has 16 residues. Germline lookup yields CDR1 LGHDT and CDR2 YNNKEL (reference sequence).

In its sample, this clone was seen once. V gene TRBV11-2 combines with J gene TRBJ2-5, with no clear D. The CDR3 runs 12 residues. The ends were cut back, 3 bases at V and 5 bases at J, with 7 bases in the middle. Germline CDR1 SGHAT, CDR2 FQNNGV. CDR3 nucleotide sequence: TGTGCCAGCAGCTTCCTGGGGGAGACCCAGTACTTC. This codes for CASSFLGETQYF. Drawing the rest from reference TRBV11-2 and TRBJ2-5, the complete variable domain is EAGVAQSPRYKIIEKRQSVAFWCNPISGHATLYWYQQILGQGPKLLIQFQNNGVVDDSQLPKDRFSAERLKGVDSTLKIQPAKLEDSAVYLCASSFLGETQYFGPGTRLLVL.

The gene calls are TRBV11-2 and TRBJ2-1; 8 bases are shared with TRBD2. The CDR3 is made up of 16 amino acids. Trimming removed 5 bases from V and 2 bases from J; junction bases left unmatched: 8. Looked up from germline, CDR1 is SGHAT and CDR2 is FQNNGV. The CDR3 coding sequence is TGTGCCAGCAGCGGGAGCGGGGGCAGCACCTACAATGAGCAGTTCTTC. Protein: CASSGSGGSTYNEQFF.

The rearrangement links TRBV4-2 to TRBJ2-1; 8 positions agree with TRBD2. The germline V gene has CDR1 LGHNA and CDR2 YNFKEQ. The CDR3 has 14 amino acids. V gave up 5 bases and J gave up 8 bases; unmatched junction bases: 8. CDR3 sequence: CASSNTGTSDEQFF. CDR3 nucleotide sequence: TGTGCCAGCAGCAATACCGGGACTAGTGATGAGCAGTTCTTC.

This rearrangement joins TRBV7-2 to TRBJ1-6; 7 positions agree with TRBD1. Trimming removed 5 bases from V and 11 bases from J; junction bases left unmatched: 12. Germline V gene data show CDR1 as SGHTA and CDR2 as FQGNSA. The CDR3 loop spans 15 amino acids. The CDR3 loop reads CASSLVLRGRPPLHF. CDR3 sequence (DNA): TGTGCCAGCAGCCTGGTCCTTAGGGGGCGGCCACCCCTCCACTTT.

This clone came up once. The chain joins TRBV19 to TRBJ1-3; perhaps TRBD1 as D (6 bases). The CDR3 is made up of 16 amino acids. V shed 6 bases and J shed 4 bases, with 19 bases lying between them. Looked up from germline, CDR1 is LNHDA and CDR2 is SQIVND (reference sequence). CDR3 nucleotide sequence: TGTGCCAGTAGCAAAACGACAGGCGGTTCAGGAAACACCATATATTTT. Protein: CASSKTTGGSGNTIYF.

V and J are TRBV6-5 and TRBJ2-3; 10 nucleotides agree with TRBD2. The germline gives CDR1 MNHEY, CDR2 SVGAGI. V was clipped by 2 bases and J by 6 bases; unmatched bases: 5. The CDR3 totals 15 residues. CDR3 sequence reads: CASSYERGGPDTQYF. CDR3 in DNA: TGTGCCAGCAGTTACGAGCGGGGGGGGCCGGATACGCAGTATTTT.

This clone appeared once. The DNA for the CDR3 is TGTGCCTGGAAGCTGTCTGGAAACACCATATATTTT. Translation: CAWKLSGNTIYF. This rearrangement joins TRBV30 to TRBJ1-3; D not certain. The CDR3 extends over 12 amino acids. Germline assignment: CDR1 GTSNPN and CDR2 SVGIG (reference sequence). Trimming shortened V by 4 bases and J by 1 base, and 5 bases separated the two germline ends.

The chain is built from TRBV5-4 and TRBJ1-2, with D hard to call. The CDR3 is 13 amino acids. Trimming pared 0 bases from V and 10 bases from J, leaving 13 bases between. The germline CDR1 and CDR2 sequences are SGHNT and YYREEE (reference sequence). CDR3 in DNA: TGTGCCAGCAGCTTGGTAGTGACGGAGGTCTACACCTTC. It codes for CASSLVVTEVYTF.

This rearrangement joins TRBV28 to TRBJ1-2; 7 positions match TRBD1. Looked up from germline, CDR1 is MDHEN and CDR2 is SYDVKM. This CDR3 has 18 residues. The junction had 14 bases not matched to a gene; V was cut back by 3 bases and J by 1 base. The CDR3 nucleotides read TGTGCCAGCAGTTTCCCAACGACAGGGAGTGGGGGTAACTATGGCTACACCTTC. Protein: CASSFPTTGSGGNYGYTF.

The V and J genes are TRBV2 and TRBJ1-1; D is ambiguous. The V end was cut by 6 bases, the J end by 0 bases, with 14 bases between. The germline V gene encodes CDR1 SNHLY and CDR2 FYNNEI. This CDR3 is 15 amino acids long. In nucleotides, the CDR3 is TGTGCCAGCAGAGGTGGCAGGCCGATGAACACTGAAGCTTTCTTT. Protein product: CASRGGRPMNTEAFF.

The chain couples TRBV11-1 to TRBJ1-1, with D perhaps TRBD1 (6 bases). Germline values: CDR1 SGHAT, CDR2 FQDESV (reference sequence). The CDR3 has 14 residues. The V end was cut by 1 base, the J end by 6 bases, with 12 bases between. CDR3 bases: TGTGCCAGCAGCTTAGACAGGGAAAAGGCTGAAGCTTTCTTT. Translating gives CASSLDREKAEAFF.

The chain uses TRBV4-3 and TRBJ2-1; 8 bases line up with TRBD2. The V gene's germline CDR1 is LGHNA and CDR2 YSLEER. This CDR3 region has 16 residues. V trimming: 0 bases; J trimming: 8 bases; junction bases outside the gene matches: 9. The CDR3 is CASSQEASGGMDEQFF. In DNA form, the CDR3 reads TGCGCCAGCAGCCAAGAAGCCAGCGGGGGTATGGATGAGCAGTTCTTC.

The J gene is TRBJ2-1, the V gene TRBV19, with 10 bases lining up with TRBD1. The CDR3 length is 15 residues. The J segment lost 9 bases and the V segment lost 8 bases, leaving 13 bases of the junction unmatched. Germline V gives CDR1 LNHDA, CDR2 SQIVND (reference sequence). The CDR3 region is CASERRDRGLSEQFF. The CDR3 DNA reads TGTGCCAGTGAACGCCGGGACAGGGGCTTAAGTGAGCAGTTCTTC.